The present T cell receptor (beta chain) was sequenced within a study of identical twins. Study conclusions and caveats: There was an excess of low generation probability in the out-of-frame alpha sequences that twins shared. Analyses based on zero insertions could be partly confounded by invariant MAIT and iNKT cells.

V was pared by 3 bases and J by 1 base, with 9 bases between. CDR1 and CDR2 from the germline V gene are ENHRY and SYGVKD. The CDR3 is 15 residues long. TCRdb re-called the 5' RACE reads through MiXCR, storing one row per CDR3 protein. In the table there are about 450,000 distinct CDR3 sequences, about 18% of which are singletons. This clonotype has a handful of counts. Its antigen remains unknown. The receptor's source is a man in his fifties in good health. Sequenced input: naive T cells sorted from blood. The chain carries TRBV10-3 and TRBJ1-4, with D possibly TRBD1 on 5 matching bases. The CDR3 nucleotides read TGTGCCATCAGTGAATTTGGGGGAACTAATGAAAAACTGTTTTTT. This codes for CAISEFGGTNEKLFF.